Each of the 10 T cell receptor beta chains below was sequenced from the same sample in a study of CD8+ T cells in alopecia areata. cDNA reverse transcribed from extracted RNA served as the sequencing template. This table comes from immunoSEQ multiplex PCR, and its TCRdb copy is limited to in-frame clones, with some not included. The repertoire holds around 100,000 clones, with more than 75% as singletons. Stated treatment: oral pan-JAK inhibitor, 5-10 mg twice daily. Sample: CD8+ T cells sorted from blood, taken at approximately week 30, from a patient treated with tofacitinib. Receptors were obtained from a human donor with alopecia areata.

The J gene is TRBJ2-2, the V gene TRBV30; the D gene is possibly TRBD1 (5 bases). V lost 7 bases to trimming and J lost 5 bases, with 17 bases between them. Germline loops: CDR1 GTSNPN, CDR2 SVGIG (reference sequence). The CDR3 has 14 amino acids. The CDR3 coding sequence is TGTGCCTCACCCTTCAAGGGGAATACCGGGGAGCTGTTTTTT. Encoded protein: CASPFKGNTGELFF.

V gene TRBV7-6 combines with J gene TRBJ2-7; tentatively, D is TRBD2 (5 bases). The CDR3 has 16 amino acids. Trimming cost V 1 base and J 4 bases, with 17 bases left between them. Germline CDR1 is SGHVS and CDR2 is FNYEAQ. CDR3 protein: CASSLGETQALYEQYF. CDR3 coding DNA: TGTGCCAGCAGCTTAGGGGAGACCCAAGCTCTATACGAGCAGTACTTC.

This clone is a singleton in its sample. The genes are TRBV27 and TRBJ2-1, with 9 bases aligning to TRBD1. CDR1 is MNHEY, CDR2 SMNVEV, per germline (reference sequence). CDR3 length: 15 residues. V was clipped by 4 bases and J by 1 base; unmatched bases: 2. The CDR3 DNA is TGTGCCAGCAGTTCCGGGACAGGGTCCTACAATGAGCAGTTCTTC. It encodes CASSSGTGSYNEQFF.

V is TRBV6-1 and J is TRBJ2-7; D unclear. Trimming took 7 bases from V and 5 from J, leaving 9 bases between them. This CDR3 contains 11 residues. Germline V gene data show CDR1 as MNHNS and CDR2 as SASEGT. The chain's CDR3 is CASIGVDEQYF. In nucleotides, the CDR3 is TGTGCCAGCATTGGGGTTGACGAGCAGTACTTC.

This chain uses TRBV7-2 with TRBJ2-1, with D uncertain. Germline-derived CDR1 and CDR2 are SGHTA and FQGNSA. This CDR3 has 14 residues. V dropped 2 bases and J dropped 4 bases, with 9 bases sitting between them. CDR3 DNA: TGTGCCAGCAGCTTATGGGAACCATACAATGAGCAGTTCTTC. Translated, it gives CASSLWEPYNEQFF.

The rearrangement joins TRBV7-3 to TRBJ2-5; 7 bases are shared with TRBD2. The germline gives CDR1 SGHTA, CDR2 FQGTGA. V shed 3 bases, J shed 4 bases, and the junction held 8 bases outside the gene matches. CDR3 size: 15 residues. The CDR3 loop reads CASSFGGSGIETQYF. The CDR3 DNA reads as TGTGCCAGCAGCTTCGGGGGGTCGGGAATAGAGACCCAGTACTTC.

The chain employs TRBV27 and TRBJ2-3; D unclear. CDR1 MNHEY and CDR2 SMNVEV come from the germline V gene (reference sequence). V was trimmed by 5 bases and J by 0 bases, leaving 6 bases between them. This CDR3 region has 13 residues. CDR3 in amino acids: CASSTKSTDTQYF. CDR3 DNA sequence: TGTGCCAGCAGTACCAAAAGCACAGATACGCAGTATTTT.

This clone has a handful of counts. This rearrangement joins TRBV5-1 to TRBJ2-7; TRBD1 matches at 8 bases. The CDR3 runs to 18 residues. V trimming: 2 bases; J trimming: 1 base; junction bases outside the gene matches: 14. Germline V gene lookup returns CDR1 SGHRS and CDR2 YFSETQ. CDR3 amino acids: CASSFRGTPGQDSYEQYF. DNA of the CDR3: TGCGCCAGCAGCTTCAGGGGCACACCGGGACAGGATTCCTACGAGCAGTACTTC.

This clone was observed a few times. The chain has TRBV7-2 and TRBJ2-3; no definite D call. Germline V gene lookup returns CDR1 SGHTA and CDR2 FQGNSA. Between the trimmed V and J ends, which lost 5 bases and 1 base, there was a span of 16 bases. The CDR3 is made up of 16 amino acids. The CDR3 spells CASSETYFRGTDTQYF. The CDR3 DNA follows: TGTGCCAGCAGCGAAACATACTTCCGGGGCACAGATACGCAGTATTTT.

The V gene is TRBV27, the J gene TRBJ2-7, with 11 positions matching TRBD1. The V and J ends lost 5 bases and 3 bases, in that order; junction bases with no gene match: 3. Per the germline V gene, CDR1 is MNHEY and CDR2 is SMNVEV (reference sequence). This CDR3 has 14 amino acids. The CDR3 protein is CASSPGQGGYEQYF. The CDR3 DNA reads TGTGCCAGCAGTCCGGGACAGGGGGGCTACGAGCAGTACTTC.